This T cell receptor beta chain originates from a study of blood T cell repertoires in COVID-19. Study-level background: There were acute and convalescent COVID-19 samples, and they came from the United States, Italy and Spain. T cells, B-cell-depleted T cells, or PBMCs provided the cDNA or gDNA that served as material.

Generated by immunoSEQ multiplex PCR, the TCRdb table keeps only in-frame clones and is missing some. The repertoire consists of some 330,000 clones, with about four fifths occurring once and the leading ten covering about 5.4%. Participant age was roughly 18 to 95 years, and participants resided in roughly 24 US areas. Cohort 3 donors were reported recovered after two negative PCRs, clearance, or symptom resolution. The sequence came from a woman in her forties or fifties who had recovered from COVID-19. The specimen was PBMCs or T cells enriched from blood (not recorded which).

CDR3 in amino acids: CASSLGGTGVETQYF. The CDR3 DNA reads TGTGCCAGCAGCTTAGGGGGGACAGGGGTGGAGACCCAGTACTTC. The chain is built from TRBV7-9 and TRBJ2-5; 10 nucleotides align to TRBD1. CDR3 length equals 15 residues. Trimming took 1 base from V and 5 from J; bases not matched to a gene: 4. Looked up from germline, CDR1 is SEHNR and CDR2 is FQNEAQ (reference sequence).